These 10 T cell receptor beta chains were sequenced from one sample in a study of T cells after yellow fever vaccination. Via MiXCR, TCRdb re-called the 5' RACE reads, giving one row per CDR3 protein. The top ten hold roughly 3.5% of the sample, which has around 260,000 distinct CDR3 sequences, roughly 5% seen once. The sample was CD4+ T cells sorted from PBMCs, taken on the day of the yellow fever booster vaccination. The receptor source for this set is a man between 18 and 35 years old who received the YFV17D yellow fever vaccine.

This chain connects TRBV18 to TRBJ2-3, with 12 bases aligning to TRBD2. The CDR3 extends over 16 amino acids. CDR1 KGHSH and CDR2 LQKENI come from the germline V gene. V shed 5 bases and J 5 bases; nucleotides not matched to a gene: 8. CDR3 sequence: CASSSSGGASVDTQYF. As DNA, the CDR3 is TGTGCCAGCTCATCTAGCGGGGGGGCCTCGGTAGATACGCAGTATTTT.

In its sample, this clonotype was seen a few times. The CDR3 nucleotides read TGTGCCAGTGGCCTGGGACAGGCAACTGAAGCTTTCTTT. This codes for CASGLGQATEAFF. The rearrangement links TRBV19 to TRBJ1-1; 8 positions agree with TRBD1. V dropped 8 bases and J dropped 5; count of bases not matched to a gene: 7. The CDR3 is made up of 13 amino acids. Germline-derived CDR1 and CDR2 are LNHDA and SQIVND (reference sequence).

This clonotype was detected many times. This chain uses TRBV7-2 with TRBJ2-1, with 7 bases fitting TRBD2. V dropped 6 bases and J dropped 6; count of bases not matched to a gene: 5. Germline V gene data show CDR1 as SGHTA and CDR2 as FQGNSA. This CDR3 spans 13 amino acids. This chain's CDR3 is CASRFGGGNEQFF. The CDR3 bases are TGTGCCAGCAGATTCGGCGGGGGCAATGAGCAGTTCTTC.

The table lists this clonotype with many counts. V is TRBV25-1 and J is TRBJ1-2; perhaps TRBD1 as D (6 bases). The CDR3 runs 14 residues. V shed 3 bases and J shed 4 bases, with 12 bases lying between them. The germline CDR1 and CDR2 sequences are MGHDK and SYGVNS. CDR3 loop: CASSDQTGAYGYTF. The CDR3 region has the DNA TGTGCCAGCAGTGACCAGACAGGCGCCTATGGCTACACCTTC.

The rearrangement uses TRBV18 and TRBJ1-2, with 7 bases identical to TRBD1. Germline CDR1 reads KGHSH; CDR2 reads LQKENI. This CDR3 has 14 residues. The trim removed 3 bases at V and 4 bases at J, leaving 5 bases unmatched. CDR3 nucleotides: TGTGCCAGCTCACCGTCGGGACAGACCTATGGCTACACCTTC. It specifies CASSPSGQTYGYTF. The variable domain in full, completed from reference TRBV18 and TRBJ1-2, reads NAGVMQNPRHLVRRRGQEARLRCSPMKGHSHVYWYRQLPEEGLKFMVYLQKENIIDESGMPKERFSAEFPKEGPSILRIQQVVRGDSAAYFCASSPSGQTYGYTFGSGTRLTVV.

The rearrangement links TRBV14 to TRBJ2-3, with D perhaps matching TRBD2 (6 bases). V lost 1 base and J 14 bases, leaving 16 bases between the germline ends. CDR3 size: 13 residues. In germline, CDR1 is SGHDN, CDR2 FVKESK. The CDR3 is CASSQVRDSLPYF. The CDR3 DNA follows: TGTGCCAGCAGCCAAGTACGGGACTCCCTCCCGTATTTT.

The chain has TRBV5-1 and TRBJ2-2; 7 bases match TRBD1. Germline loops: CDR1 SGHRS, CDR2 YFSETQ. The CDR3 loop spans 14 amino acids. V lost 3 bases and J lost 7; bases outside the gene matches: 6. CDR3 loop: CASSSQTGFGELFF. The CDR3 DNA reads as TGCGCCAGCAGCTCCCAGACAGGGTTCGGGGAGCTGTTTTTT. Combining the CDR3 with reference TRBV5-1 and TRBJ2-2 gives the whole variable domain KAGVTQTPRYLIKTRGQQVTLSCSPISGHRSVSWYQQTPGQGLQFLFEYFSETQRNKGNFPGRFSGRQFSNSRSEMNVSTLELGDSALYLCASSSQTGFGELFFGEGSRLTVL.

This clonotype was seen only a few times. The chain is built from TRBV24-1 and TRBJ2-1; D is tentatively TRBD1 or TRBD2 (5 bases each). The CDR3 is made up of 14 amino acids. Per the germline V gene, CDR1 is KGHDR and CDR2 is SFDVKD. V was cut by 5 bases and J by 7 bases, with 14 bases left in between. Here the CDR3 DNA reads TGTGCCACCAGTGGGGGGTCCCTCGGGAATGAGCAGTTCTTC. This codes for CATSGGSLGNEQFF.

This clonotype was counted a few times. This chain uses TRBV4-1 with TRBJ2-2, with a tentative D call TRBD1 (6 bases). This CDR3 is 17 amino acids long. Deletions cut 3 bases from V and 1 base from J, with 15 bases between. Germline CDR1 MGHRA, CDR2 YSYEKL. CDR3 region: CASSHLAVRGNTGELFF. For the CDR3, the DNA is TGCGCCAGCAGCCACTTGGCGGTCAGGGGGAACACCGGGGAGCTGTTTTTT.

The genes are TRBV19 and TRBJ2-5; a weak D match, TRBD2 (5 bases). CDR1 and CDR2 from the germline V gene are LNHDA and SQIVND (reference sequence). Trimming removed 10 bases from V and 6 bases from J, with 12 bases in between. This CDR3 is 11 amino acids long. The CDR3 region has the DNA TGTGCCACCAGGCGAGGGCAGACCCAGTACTTC. Translation gives CATRRGQTQYF.